Shown below are 5 T cell receptor beta chains from a single sample sequenced in a study of cytomegalovirus exposure and HLA in healthy donors. The PCR had 60 Vbeta and 13 Jbeta primers. TCRdb's copy holds only in-frame clones and misses some; the assay was immunoSEQ multiplex PCR. Of around 230,000 clones listed, more than 75% are singletons. The material sequenced was PBMCs. The source of these receptors is a man aged 35-49 years in good health and CMV-seropositive.

The chain employs TRBV30 and TRBJ2-1, with D maybe TRBD2 (5 bases). The CDR3 is 13 residues long. Germline-derived CDR1 and CDR2 are GTSNPN and SVGIG (reference sequence). The ends were cut back, 1 base at V and 8 bases at J, with 12 bases in the middle. CDR3 bases: TGTGCCTGGAGTGCCGGTGAGGGCCATGAGCAGTTCTTC. It translates to CAWSAGEGHEQFF.

The chain carries TRBV6-5 and TRBJ2-3, with 7 bases aligning to TRBD2. Trimming took 0 bases from V and 1 from J; bases not matched to a gene: 4. The germline V gene has CDR1 MNHEY and CDR2 SVGAGI. CDR3 length: 16 amino acids. The CDR3 spells CASSYSGLDGTDTQYF. The CDR3 bases are TGTGCCAGCAGTTACTCCGGACTAGACGGCACAGATACGCAGTATTTT.

This clone was counted a few times. The rearrangement joins TRBV9 to TRBJ2-7, with 13 bases fitting TRBD2. The germline V gene has CDR1 SGDLS and CDR2 YYNGEE. V lost 3 bases and J lost 6; bases outside the gene matches: 3. The CDR3 is made up of 14 amino acids. The DNA of the CDR3 is TGTGCCAGCAGCGGGGGACTAGCGGGAATCGAGCAGTACTTC. Translated, it gives CASSGGLAGIEQYF.

As regards this clone: An end of the junction differs from the germline gene, which may be a read error. The V call is TRBV7-7, the J call TRBJ2-5, with TRBD2 matching 11 bases. Germline CDR1 reads SSHAT; CDR2 reads FNYEAQ (reference sequence). The CDR3 runs to 14 residues. The CDR3 DNA is TGTGCTAGCAGTTTTAGCGGGAGGGGGGAGACCCAGTACTTC. Translation: CASSFSGRGETQYF.

The rearrangement joins TRBV30 to TRBJ1-4; D is undetermined. Germline V CDR1 and CDR2: GTSNPN, SVGIG (reference sequence). The ends were cut back, 5 bases at V and 5 bases at J, with 15 bases in the middle. This CDR3 contains 14 residues. CDR3 region: CAWSATVLNEKLFF. The CDR3 nucleotides are TGTGCCTGGTCCGCAACAGTATTGAATGAAAAACTGTTTTTT.